A selection of T cell receptor beta chains follows, all from one sample in a study of OX40 agonist ivuxolimab in advanced cancers. TCRdb keeps only in-frame clones here, not all; method: immunoSEQ multiplex PCR. The sample lists about 68,000 clones, roughly nine tenths occurring once. Sample: CD4+ or CD8+ T cells sorted from blood, taken in a trial of the OX40 agonist ivuxolimab. The receptor set was obtained from an adult with an advanced solid tumor such as melanoma, head and neck, liver or kidney cancer. Both conserved end residues are part of each CDR3. D genes are given only for firm matches. Part of the rows lack a size; the others show once, few, many or a class for expanded clones.

V gene: TRBV5-1
D gene: TRBD1
J gene: TRBJ2-7
clone size: NA
CDR3 DNA: TGCGCCAGCAGCTGGGGGACAGGTATTCGGGAGCGCTCCTACGAGCAGTACTTC
CDR3 protein: CASSWGTGIRERSYEQYF

V gene: TRBV10-3
D gene: TRBD2
J gene: TRBJ2-2
clone size: NA
CDR3 DNA: TGTGCCATCAGGCGGGAGGGGAACACCGGGGAGCTGTTTTTT
CDR3 protein: CAIRREGNTGELFF

V gene: TRBV7-3
D gene: NA
J gene: TRBJ1-1
clone size: NA
CDR3 DNA: TGTGCCAGCAGCTTAGGCTGGGGTGAAGCTTTCTTT
CDR3 protein: CASSLGWGEAFF

V gene: TRBV7-9
D gene: TRBD1
J gene: TRBJ2-7
clone size: once
CDR3 DNA: TGTGCCAGCAGCCAACAAACGACAGGGTCCGAGCAGTACTTC
CDR3 protein: CASSQQTTGSEQYF

V gene: TRBV7-9
D gene: TRBD2
J gene: TRBJ2-1
clone size: NA
CDR3 DNA: TGTGCCAGCAGCTTAGATAGCGGGAGAATCGGTGAGCAGTTCTTC
CDR3 protein: CASSLDSGRIGEQFF

V gene: TRBV6-1
D gene: NA
J gene: TRBJ2-5
clone size: NA
CDR3 DNA: TGTGCCAGCAGTAGGACAGTACAAGAGACCCAGTACTTC
CDR3 protein: CASSRTVQETQYF

V gene: TRBV7-2
D gene: NA
J gene: TRBJ2-3
clone size: NA
CDR3 DNA: TGTGCCAGCAGCTACCGGGACCACGAAGATACGCAGTATTTT
CDR3 protein: CASSYRDHEDTQYF

V gene: TRBV20-1
D gene: NA
J gene: TRBJ2-5
clone size: NA
CDR3 DNA: TGCAGTGCTAATCGCGCGGCGACCCAGTACTTC
CDR3 protein: CSANRAATQYF

V gene: TRBV7-7
D gene: NA
J gene: TRBJ2-5
clone size: NA
CDR3 DNA: TGTGCTAGCAGCTTAGGGACGGGACACCAAGAGACCCAGTACTTC
CDR3 protein: CASSLGTGHQETQYF

V gene: TRBV4-3
D gene: NA
J gene: TRBJ1-5
clone size: few
CDR3 DNA: TGCGCCAGCAGCCAAGACCCAAGCAATCAGCCCCAGCATTTT
CDR3 protein: CASSQDPSNQPQHF

V gene: TRBV18
D gene: TRBD2
J gene: TRBJ2-5
clone size: NA
CDR3 DNA: TGTGCCAGCTCCCCCGGGCGGGGGGGGCCGCGGACCCAGTACTTC
CDR3 protein: CASSPGRGGPRTQYF

V gene: TRBV4-3
D gene: NA
J gene: TRBJ1-1
clone size: NA
CDR3 DNA: TGCGCCAGCAGCCAAGCTGCTACCGGACCAACTGAAGCTTTCTTT
CDR3 protein: CASSQAATGPTEAFF

V gene: TRBV5-1
D gene: NA
J gene: TRBJ1-1
clone size: NA
CDR3 DNA: TGCGCCAGCAGCTGGGGGGCAGGGGTCCTCAACACTGAAGCTTTCTTT
CDR3 protein: CASSWGAGVLNTEAFF

V gene: TRBV7-2
D gene: NA
J gene: TRBJ1-5
clone size: NA
CDR3 DNA: TGTGCCAGCAGCTTAGCGGGCAATAGCAATCAGCCCCAGCATTTT
CDR3 protein: CASSLAGNSNQPQHF

V gene: TRBV20-1
D gene: NA
J gene: TRBJ1-5
clone size: NA
CDR3 DNA: TGCAGTGCTTTGGTAGGTCAGCCCCAGCATTTT
CDR3 protein: CSALVGQPQHF

V gene: TRBV5-5
D gene: NA
J gene: TRBJ1-1
clone size: NA
CDR3 DNA: TGTGCCAGCAGCTCCCCCCGCACTGAAGCTTTCTTT
CDR3 protein: CASSSPRTEAFF

V gene: TRBV30
D gene: TRBD1
J gene: TRBJ2-7
clone size: NA
CDR3 DNA: TGTGCTTCCACAGGGGGCAACTCCTACGAGCAGTACTTC
CDR3 protein: CASTGGNSYEQYF

V gene: TRBV10-3
D gene: NA
J gene: TRBJ2-7
clone size: NA
CDR3 DNA: TGTGCCATCAGTGAACAACAGGTGGGGCAGTACTTC
CDR3 protein: CAISEQQVGQYF

V gene: TRBV11-2
D gene: NA
J gene: TRBJ2-3
clone size: NA
CDR3 DNA: TGTGCCAGCAGCTTAGTTAGCCTCGAGAGCACAGATACGCAGTATTTT
CDR3 protein: CASSLVSLESTDTQYF

V gene: TRBV14
D gene: NA
J gene: TRBJ1-2
clone size: NA
CDR3 DNA: TGTGCCAGCAGCGCTCTAGGGGGGGCTGGTGGCTACACCTTC
CDR3 protein: CASSALGGAGGYTF

V gene: TRBV6-5
D gene: TRBD1
J gene: TRBJ1-1
clone size: once
CDR3 DNA: TGTGCCAGCAGTCCGGACAGGACCTCGAACACTGAAGCTTTCTTT
CDR3 protein: CASSPDRTSNTEAFF

V gene: TRBV2
D gene: NA
J gene: TRBJ1-1
clone size: NA
CDR3 DNA: TGTGCCAGCAGAGGGGGAAGGACGGACTTCACTGAAGCTTTCTTT
CDR3 protein: CASRGGRTDFTEAFF

V gene: TRBV2
D gene: NA
J gene: TRBJ2-6
clone size: NA
CDR3 DNA: TGTGCCAGCAGTCTACGATCCTCTGGGGCCAACGTCCTGACTTTC
CDR3 protein: CASSLRSSGANVLTF

V gene: TRBV29-1
D gene: TRBD1
J gene: TRBJ2-1
clone size: NA
CDR3 DNA: TGCAGCGTTCCTTTGACAGGGGGGGTCTCCTACAATGAGCAGTTCTTC
CDR3 protein: CSVPLTGGVSYNEQFF

V gene: TRBV7-8
D gene: NA
J gene: TRBJ2-7
clone size: NA
CDR3 DNA: TGTGCCAGCAGCCGGTACTACGAGCAGTACTTC
CDR3 protein: CASSRYYEQYF

V gene: TRBV7-9
D gene: TRBD1
J gene: TRBJ1-2
clone size: NA
CDR3 DNA: TGTGCCAGCAGTTCCGACAGGGGCCAATTCCACCAAATCTATGGCTACACCTTC
CDR3 protein: CASSSDRGQFHQIYGYTF

V gene: TRBV5-4
D gene: NA
J gene: TRBJ1-5
clone size: NA
CDR3 DNA: TGTGCCAGCAGCTTTCAAGGAAGCAATCAGCCCCAGCATTTT
CDR3 protein: CASSFQGSNQPQHF

V gene: TRBV11-2
D gene: NA
J gene: TRBJ1-4
clone size: NA
CDR3 DNA: TGTGCCAGCAGTCTCCGGAAGTCTAATGAAAAACTGTTTTTT
CDR3 protein: CASSLRKSNEKLFF

V gene: TRBV5-5
D gene: NA
J gene: TRBJ1-1
clone size: NA
CDR3 DNA: TGTGCCAGCAGCTTGGAACCTATGAACACTGAAGCTTTCTTT
CDR3 protein: CASSLEPMNTEAFF

V gene: TRBV14
D gene: NA
J gene: TRBJ1-1
clone size: NA
CDR3 DNA: TGTGCCAGCAGCCGTCTCACGGAAGCTTTCTTT
CDR3 protein: CASSRLTEAFF

V gene: TRBV29-1
D gene: NA
J gene: TRBJ2-1
clone size: NA
CDR3 DNA: TGCAGCCCTCGTCCCCCAGGGAGTGAGCAGTTCTTC
CDR3 protein: CSPRPPGSEQFF

V gene: TRBV7-9
D gene: NA
J gene: TRBJ2-1
clone size: NA
CDR3 DNA: TGTGCCAGCAGCTTAGCGCCTGAGATGAAGCAGTTCTTC
CDR3 protein: CASSLAPEMKQFF

V gene: TRBV5-5
D gene: NA
J gene: TRBJ2-7
clone size: few
CDR3 DNA: TGTGCCAGCAGCACCACTAGTAACCCCTACGAGCAGTACTTC
CDR3 protein: CASSTTSNPYEQYF

V gene: TRBV5-1
D gene: NA
J gene: TRBJ1-1
clone size: NA
CDR3 DNA: TGCGCCAGCAGCCCAGGAGGACGGGAGAACACTGAAGCTTTCTTT
CDR3 protein: CASSPGGRENTEAFF

V gene: TRBV5-1
D gene: NA
J gene: TRBJ2-7
clone size: NA
CDR3 DNA: TGCGCCAGCAGCTCACAGTCCTACGAGCAGTACTTC
CDR3 protein: CASSSQSYEQYF